This T cell receptor beta chain comes out of a study of blood T cell repertoires in COVID-19. The CDR3 length is 15 residues. Trimming cost V 2 bases and J 7 bases, with 17 bases left between them. Per the germline V gene, CDR1 is SGHTA and CDR2 is FQGNSA. Assay: immunoSEQ multiplex PCR; the TCRdb copy retains only in-frame clones and omits some. This table has about 300,000 clones, approximately 90% appearing once. J is TRBJ2-5 and V is TRBV7-2; D remains unclear. This TCR was recovered from a man aged 25 to 45 who had recovered from COVID-19. Source material: PBMCs or T cells enriched from blood (not recorded which). CDR3 region: CASSLINELSGTQYF. CDR3 in DNA: TGTGCCAGCAGCTTAATAAACGAGTTGTCGGGGACCCAGTACTTC.